The 28 T cell receptor beta chains listed next were all sequenced from one sample in a study of T-cell reconstitution after alpha-beta-depleted transplantation in children. The TCRbeta library incorporated unique molecular identifiers. TCRdb reprocessed the PCR reads with MiXCR, giving one entry per CDR3 protein. This table has about 980,000 distinct CDR3 sequences, less than 30% appearing once. Sample: PBMCs, mostly from graft donor cells, taken 360 days after TCRalphabeta/CD19-depleted stem cell transplant. All receptors derive from a boy less than two years old who had a stem cell transplant for SCID, so the T cells may come from the graft donor.

This chain uses TRBV7-2 with TRBJ2-1; D is ambiguous. Germline lookup yields CDR1 SGHTA and CDR2 FQGNSA. The germline V and J ends were trimmed by 6 bases and 7 bases, with 13 bases remaining between them. There are 13 residues in the CDR3. The CDR3 bases are TGTGCCAGCAGACGCCCGGGTCTTAATGAGCAGTTCTTC. It is translated as CASRRPGLNEQFF.

The chain uses TRBV12-3 or TRBV12-4 and TRBJ1-5, with TRBD1 as a possible D gene (6 bases). Trimming left V 4 bases short and J 4 bases short, with 11 bases between. The CDR3 is 14 amino acids. For the CDR3, the DNA is TGTGCCAGCAGTTCCATACAGGGAAATCAGCCCCAGCATTTT. This sequence encodes CASSSIQGNQPQHF.

This clonotype came up a few times. The chain recombines TRBV24-1 with TRBJ2-1; tentatively, D is TRBD1 or TRBD2 (5 bases each). CDR1 is KGHDR and CDR2 is SFDVKD in the germline V gene. The V and J ends lost 5 bases and 4 bases respectively, with 17 bases between them. The CDR3 sequence is 16 residues long. Here the CDR3 DNA reads TGTGCCACCAGTGGTGGGGAACAGAGGGGATACAATGAGCAGTTCTTC. Translating gives CATSGGEQRGYNEQFF.

The CDR3 is CASSMGQGFNTGELFF. In DNA, the CDR3 is TGTGCCAGTAGTATGGGACAGGGTTTTAACACCGGGGAGCTGTTTTTT. This chain uses TRBV19 with TRBJ2-2; 9 positions agree with TRBD1. Unmatched junction bases numbered 4, after V lost 3 bases and J lost 2 bases. The CDR3 loop spans 16 amino acids. Germline loops: CDR1 LNHDA, CDR2 SQIVND (reference sequence).

This rearrangement joins TRBV20-1 to TRBJ2-7, with a possible D match to TRBD2 (6 bases). The CDR3 covers 17 residues. V lost 3 bases and J 2 bases, leaving 23 bases between the germline ends. Germline CDR1 is DFQATT and CDR2 is SNEGSKA (reference sequence). CDR3 region: CSASRPEGRVFPYEQYF. In DNA form, the CDR3 reads TGCAGTGCTAGCAGGCCGGAGGGAAGAGTTTTTCCCTACGAGCAGTACTTC.

This clonotype was picked up a small number of times. The chain uses TRBV18 and TRBJ2-1, with 7 bases that match TRBD1. CDR3 size: 13 residues. Looked up from germline, CDR1 is KGHSH and CDR2 is LQKENI. Losses at the gene ends were 8 bases for V and 0 bases for J; bases not matched to a gene: 1. Here the CDR3 DNA reads TGTGCCAGCCGGGACAGCTCCTACAATGAGCAGTTCTTC. This encodes CASRDSSYNEQFF. Based on the CDR3 plus reference TRBV18 and TRBJ2-1, the full variable domain is NAGVMQNPRHLVRRRGQEARLRCSPMKGHSHVYWYRQLPEEGLKFMVYLQKENIIDESGMPKERFSAEFPKEGPSILRIQQVVRGDSAAYFCASRDSSYNEQFFGPGTRLTVL.

This clonotype has just a few counts. J is TRBJ2-1 and V is TRBV5-1; the match to TRBD2 covers 7 bases. This CDR3 region has 15 residues. Germline lookup yields CDR1 SGHRS and CDR2 YFSETQ. The trim removed 7 bases at V and 6 bases at J, leaving 13 bases unmatched. The CDR3 reads CASQLSGRPFNEQFF. Written as DNA, the CDR3 is TGCGCCAGCCAACTTAGCGGGCGCCCGTTCAATGAGCAGTTCTTC.

V and J are TRBV12-3 or TRBV12-4 and TRBJ2-7, with D perhaps being TRBD1 or TRBD2 (5 bases each). This CDR3 spans 14 amino acids. The ends were cut back, 0 bases at V and 7 bases at J, with 13 bases in the middle. DNA for the CDR3: TGTGCCAGCAGTTTAGCTTGGGACGTAGAAGAGCAGTACTTC. Its protein product is CASSLAWDVEEQYF.

This sequence joins TRBV6-2 or TRBV6-3 and TRBJ1-1; a possible D gene is TRBD1 (5 bases). Germline CDR1 and CDR2: MNHEY and SVGEGT. With 6 bases removed from V and 11 bases from J, the gap between germline ends came to 13 bases. The CDR3 runs 11 residues. The CDR3 region is CASSWGGKAFF. The CDR3 DNA reads TGTGCCAGCAGCTGGGGCGGGAAGGCTTTCTTT.

This chain uses TRBV4-1 with TRBJ2-1, with D perhaps TRBD1 or TRBD2 (5 bases each). Trimming shortened V by 0 bases and J by 8 bases, and 20 bases separated the two germline ends. Per germline, CDR1 MGHRA and CDR2 YSYEKL. The CDR3 is 17 amino acids. The CDR3 spells CASSQDGERGAGDEQFF. In DNA form, the CDR3 reads TGCGCCAGCAGCCAAGATGGGGAGCGAGGGGCCGGGGATGAGCAGTTCTTC.

The gene calls are TRBV5-1 and TRBJ2-2; no clear D. Trimming left V 0 bases short and J 5 bases short, with 17 bases between. The CDR3 spans 17 residues. The germline V gene has CDR1 SGHRS and CDR2 YFSETQ. The CDR3 coding sequence is TGCGCCAGCAGCTTGGCTTACCGGAGCCAGAGGACCGGGGAGCTGTTTTTT. Amino acids: CASSLAYRSQRTGELFF.

This chain's CDR3 is CASSSRPSYSGNTIYF. Here the CDR3 DNA reads TGTGCCAGCAGCTCCCGGCCCAGCTACTCTGGAAACACCATATATTTT. This rearrangement joins TRBV6-1 to TRBJ1-3; D gene unclear. The CDR3 runs to 16 residues. V lost 6 bases and J 0 bases, leaving 15 bases between the germline ends. Germline V CDR1 and CDR2: MNHNS, SASEGT.

The V gene is TRBV12-3 or TRBV12-4, the J gene TRBJ1-2; D is perhaps TRBD1 (6 bases). The CDR3 is made up of 13 amino acids. The V and J ends lost 5 bases and 4 bases respectively, with 11 bases between them. The CDR3 DNA reads TGTGCCAGCAGTCCGGACAGTCCCTATGGCTACACCTTC. It translates to CASSPDSPYGYTF.

This sequence joins TRBV24-1 and TRBJ2-1; the match to TRBD1 covers 7 bases. V was pared by 0 bases and J by 5 bases, with 0 bases of the junction left unmatched. This CDR3 region has 14 residues. Germline CDR1 reads KGHDR; CDR2 reads SFDVKD. The CDR3 protein is CATSDLGTDNEQFF. CDR3 nucleotides: TGTGCCACCAGTGATTTGGGGACAGACAATGAGCAGTTCTTC.

The table lists this clonotype with a few counts. The chain recombines TRBV5-5 with TRBJ2-1; 7 bases fit TRBD1. Germline assignment: CDR1 SGHKS and CDR2 YYEKEE (reference sequence). CDR3 length: 18 amino acids. The V segment lost 2 bases and the J segment 3 bases; nucleotides outside the gene matches: 14. CDR3 sequence reads: CASSFPTLTGLFYNEQFF. In DNA, the CDR3 is TGTGCCAGCAGCTTCCCGACCTTGACAGGGCTATTCTACAATGAGCAGTTCTTC.

This clonotype was seen at least ten times. DNA for the CDR3: TGTGCCAGCACCCAACTAGTTCCCGGGGAGCTGTTTTTT. This codes for CASTQLVPGELFF. This sequence joins TRBV12-3 or TRBV12-4 and TRBJ2-2; D is possibly TRBD2 (5 bases). The CDR3 length is 13 residues. The germline V and J ends were trimmed by 7 bases and 6 bases, with 12 bases remaining between them.

V usage is TRBV7-8 and J usage is TRBJ2-7; D is undetermined. The CDR3 extends over 12 amino acids. Germline loops: CDR1 SGHVS, CDR2 FQNEAQ. V lost 5 bases and J lost 6, with 11 bases in between. The CDR3: CASSEQQGEQYF. The CDR3 region has the DNA TGTGCCAGCAGCGAACAACAAGGCGAGCAGTACTTC.

V gene TRBV27 combines with J gene TRBJ1-3; weak D call: TRBD1 (5 bases). CDR3 length: 12 residues. The germline V gene has CDR1 MNHEY and CDR2 SMNVEV (reference sequence). V was cut by 8 bases and J by 4 bases, with 9 bases left in between. CDR3 coding DNA: TGTGCCAGCTGGGGGTACGGAAACACCATATATTTT. This codes for CASWGYGNTIYF.

This clonotype has a handful of counts. V usage is TRBV12-3 or TRBV12-4 and J usage is TRBJ1-3; the match to TRBD1 covers 7 bases. The CDR3 is 14 amino acids. Trimming cost V 6 bases and J 1 base; bases outside gene matches: 3. CDR3: CASSGRGSGNTIYF. The CDR3 DNA is TGTGCCAGCAGCGGCAGGGGGTCTGGAAACACCATATATTTT.

This clonotype was seen only a few times. V and J are TRBV12-3 or TRBV12-4 and TRBJ2-7, with D possibly being TRBD1 (6 bases). V lost 2 bases to trimming and J lost 0 bases, with 11 bases between them. The CDR3 is made up of 15 amino acids. CDR3: CASSLNRVYSYEQYF. The CDR3 coding sequence is TGTGCCAGCAGTTTAAACAGGGTCTACTCCTACGAGCAGTACTTC.

The chain is built from TRBV12-3 or TRBV12-4 and TRBJ2-3, with 9 bases identical to TRBD2. CDR3 length: 15 amino acids. V lost 5 bases to trimming and J lost 6 bases; unmatched junction nucleotides: 9. The CDR3 protein is CASSPETSGWDTQYF. The DNA of the CDR3 is TGTGCCAGCAGTCCCGAGACTAGCGGCTGGGATACGCAGTATTTT.

Details on this clonotype: The junction departs from the called germline gene at one end, perhaps through a read error. The chain combines TRBV19 with TRBJ2-3; no firm D call. CDR3 length: 11 residues. Per germline, CDR1 LNHDA and CDR2 SQIVND (reference sequence). The CDR3 sequence is CASRIADTQYF. CDR3 bases: TGTGCCAGTAGAATAGCCGATACGCAGTATTTT.

J is TRBJ2-1 and V is TRBV6-1; possible D gene TRBD2, 5 bases. Germline V gene data show CDR1 as MNHNS and CDR2 as SASEGT. Trimming cost V 5 bases and J 7 bases, with 24 bases left between them. The CDR3 sequence is 17 residues long. In DNA, the CDR3 is TGTGCCAGCAGTCCACGGGTAGAGGGCGGGTCGCGAAATGAGCAGTTCTTC. Translating gives CASSPRVEGGSRNEQFF.

This chain links TRBV5-1 with TRBJ1-1, with 7 bases fitting TRBD1. This CDR3 is built from 16 residues. The V gene end was trimmed by 4 bases and the J gene end by 1 base; junction bases not matched to a gene: 10. Germline values: CDR1 SGHRS, CDR2 YFSETQ. Here the CDR3 reads CASSRDRAFGNTEAFF. For the CDR3, the DNA is TGCGCCAGCAGCCGAGACAGGGCGTTCGGGAACACTGAAGCTTTCTTT.

This clonotype was seen only a few times. CDR3 DNA sequence: TGTGCCAGCAGTTTACGGGAGGGGGGGACCTATGGCTACACCTTC. This translates into CASSLREGGTYGYTF. The J gene is TRBJ1-2, the V gene TRBV28, with TRBD1 as a possible D gene (6 bases). CDR3 size: 15 residues. The germline V gene encodes CDR1 MDHEN and CDR2 SYDVKM. Trimming cost V 2 bases and J 4 bases, with 14 bases left between them.

This chain connects TRBV18 to TRBJ2-3; the D is unclear. Germline V lookup: CDR1 KGHSH, CDR2 LQKENI. The CDR3 is made up of 14 amino acids. Trimming left V 0 bases short and J 4 bases short, with 8 bases between. In DNA, the CDR3 is TGTGCCAGCTCACCACCCCTGGCGGCAGATACGCAGTATTTT. This sequence encodes CASSPPLAADTQYF.

This chain joins TRBV29-1 and TRBJ1-2, with TRBD1 identical over 10 bases. Per germline, CDR1 SQVTM and CDR2 ANQGSEA. The CDR3 runs 14 residues. Trimming cost V 4 bases and J 4 bases; bases outside gene matches: 6. This CDR3 is CSVARDRGFYGYTF. The CDR3 DNA is TGCAGCGTTGCCCGGGACAGGGGTTTCTATGGCTACACCTTC.

CDR3 residues: CASSLWLTSGRAGEQFF. The CDR3 DNA reads TGTGCCAGCAGTTTGTGGTTGACTAGCGGGCGAGCTGGGGAGCAGTTCTTC. The chain employs TRBV27 and TRBJ2-1; 10 bases are a match to TRBD2. Trimming cost V 3 bases and J 10 bases; bases outside gene matches: 15. CDR3 length equals 17 residues. Per the germline V gene, CDR1 is MNHEY and CDR2 is SMNVEV (reference sequence).